A selection of T cell receptor beta chains follows, all from one sample in a study of blood T cell repertoires in COVID-19. Clones were sequenced by immunoSEQ multiplex PCR, and TCRdb holds only the in-frame ones, with some missing. The profile covers fewer than 300,000 clones, with about 80% appearing a single time and about a sixth taken by the ten largest. Source material: peripheral blood. These receptors came from a person between 65 and 79 years old with COVID-19, enrolled during active disease. The CDR3 runs from the conserved cysteine through the conserved F or W. The D gene is left open where the match is weak. Size tells how often a clone was seen (once, few, many) or the class of an expanded clone, and some rows leave it out.

abundance	v_gene	j_gene	d_gene	CDR3aa	CDR3nt
-	TRBV14	TRBJ2-7	-	CASSRLGGIYEQYF	TGTGCCAGCAGCCGGCTCGGAGGGATCTACGAGCAGTACTTC
-	TRBV15	TRBJ1-1	-	CATSLWEGTGTTEAFF	TGTGCCACCAGCCTTTGGGAGGGAACAGGGACCACTGAAGCTTTCTTT
-	TRBV6-5	TRBJ2-7	-	CASSSPGISYEQYF	TGTGCCAGCAGTTCCCCGGGAATCTCCTACGAGCAGTACTTC
-	TRBV6-1	TRBJ1-2	-	CASSEDGGRNYGYTF	TGTGCCAGCAGTGAAGATGGGGGCCGGAACTATGGCTACACCTTC
-	TRBV28	TRBJ1-1	-	CASSLLGAGGDTEAFF	TGTGCCAGCAGTTTATTAGGGGCGGGGGGCGACACTGAAGCTTTCTTT
-	TRBV5-4	TRBJ1-2	-	CASSLATKNGYTF	TGTGCCAGCAGCTTGGCGACAAAAAATGGCTACACCTTC
-	TRBV12-5	TRBJ1-5	-	CASAQGFSNQPQHF	TGTGCTAGTGCCCAGGGATTTAGCAATCAGCCCCAGCATTTT
-	TRBV15	TRBJ2-1	-	CATSLEDSSYNEQFF	TGTGCCACCAGCTTAGAGGACAGCTCCTACAATGAGCAGTTCTTC
-	TRBV25-1	TRBJ1-2	TRBD1	CASSERTGGSGYTF	TGTGCCAGCAGTGAACGGACAGGGGGCTCTGGCTACACCTTC
-	TRBV5-1	TRBJ2-1	-	CASSPSGGAYNEQFF	TGCGCCAGCAGCCCATCGGGGGGCGCATACAATGAGCAGTTCTTC
-	TRBV6-2/TRBV6-3	TRBJ1-1	TRBD1	CASSFIPGTDFMNTEAFF	TGTGCCAGCAGTTTTATACCCGGGACAGATTTCATGAACACTGAAGCTTTCTTT
-	TRBV7-9	TRBJ1-1	-	CASSQANTEAFF	TGTGCCAGCAGCCAGGCGAACACTGAAGCTTTCTTT
once	TRBV12-2	TRBJ2-1	-	CAKQARRPQDNEQFF	TGTGCAAAACAGGCCAGAAGGCCCCAGGACAATGAGCAGTTCTTC
-	TRBV28	TRBJ2-2	-	CASSLVAWGELFF	TGTGCCAGCAGTTTGGTAGCGTGGGGGGAGCTGTTTTTT
-	TRBV14	TRBJ2-5	-	CASSQLVIETQYF	TGTGCCAGCAGCCAACTAGTGATAGAGACCCAGTACTTC
-	TRBV28	TRBJ1-5	TRBD1	CASSFRGMSNQPQHF	TGTGCCAGCAGTTTCAGGGGGATGAGCAATCAGCCCCAGCATTTT
-	TRBV7-6	TRBJ1-1	-	CASSPRPGRDTEAFF	TGTGCCAGCAGCCCCAGGCCAGGGAGGGATACTGAAGCTTTCTTT
-	TRBV6-1	TRBJ2-2	TRBD2	CASSEAGLAGGRGTGELFF	TGTGCCAGCAGTGAAGCGGGACTAGCGGGAGGACGCGGCACCGGGGAGCTGTTTTTT
-	TRBV5-4	TRBJ2-5	TRBD1	CASSKRQGQETQYF	TGTGCCAGCAGCAAAAGACAGGGACAAGAGACCCAGTACTTC
-	TRBV5-1	TRBJ1-1	-	CASSLTGSGVTEAFF	TGCGCCAGCAGCTTAACAGGGAGTGGGGTAACTGAAGCTTTCTTT